The 19 T cell receptor beta chains below were found in one sample sequenced in a study of a mutant IDH1 vaccine in newly diagnosed glioma listed by TCRdb under 2021. The time point label for this specimen denotes: week 11, during vaccination. A 20-mer mutant IDH1 peptide at 300 micrograms in Montanide made up each vaccine dose, which was injected subcutaneously together with topical imiquimod. No antigens are known for them. The library relied on the immunoSEQ multiplex PCR assay. The table comes from immuneACCESS by way of TCRdb, which keeps in-frame sequences with V and J called. Part of the clones is missing from these tables; in studies checked, under half for an unresolved V gene and the rest for unknown reasons. Counted in this sample were some 60,000 clones; approximately 84% of them appeared once. The top ten constitute roughly 3.5% of the sample. This specimen was PBMCs, taken from a glioma patient whose treatment included an IDH1 peptide vaccine. Receptors originate from a man under 40 with glioma.

This clone was counted a few times. The chain is built from TRBV7-2 and TRBJ1-1; D is possibly TRBD1 (5 bases). Trimming removed 5 bases at V and 8 bases at J, with 9 bases between. The germline V gene encodes CDR1 SGHTA and CDR2 FQGNSA. The CDR3 is 11 residues long. This chain's CDR3 is CASSPGAEAFF. For the CDR3, the DNA is TGTGCCAGCAGCCCCGGGGCAGAAGCTTTCTTT.

The J gene is TRBJ2-2, the V gene TRBV5-1; perhaps TRBD1 as D (5 bases). The CDR3 has 14 residues. The V and J ends lost 4 bases and 7 bases respectively, with 14 bases between them. Per the germline V gene, CDR1 is SGHRS and CDR2 is YFSETQ. The CDR3 reads CASSRIQGGGELFF. The CDR3 nucleotides are TGCGCCAGCAGCCGAATTCAGGGCGGCGGGGAGCTGTTTTTT. Based on the CDR3 plus reference TRBV5-1 and TRBJ2-2, the full variable domain is KAGVTQTPRYLIKTRGQQVTLSCSPISGHRSVSWYQQTPGQGLQFLFEYFSETQRNKGNFPGRFSGRQFSNSRSEMNVSTLELGDSALYLCASSRIQGGGELFFGEGSRLTVL.

This clone occurred once. The chain combines TRBV6-6 with TRBJ2-5; the D is unclear. The V gene's germline CDR1 is MNHNY and CDR2 SVGAGI (reference sequence). The CDR3 contains 14 residues. With 1 base removed from V and 4 bases from J, the gap between germline ends came to 10 bases. The CDR3 DNA sequence: TGTGCCAGCAGTTACTATCCAGGACCAGAGACCCAGTACTTC. The encoded protein is CASSYYPGPETQYF.

The J gene is TRBJ2-1, the V gene TRBV4-1; 11 nucleotides align to TRBD1. The V gene end was trimmed by 4 bases and the J gene end by 0 bases; junction bases not matched to a gene: 11. The CDR3 is 19 residues long. Germline lookup yields CDR1 MGHRA and CDR2 YSYEKL. The CDR3 nucleotides read TGCGCCAGCAGCCCTCATCTGGGACAGGGGGGACCCTCCTACAATGAGCAGTTCTTC. Its protein product is CASSPHLGQGGPSYNEQFF.

This clone appeared once. The chain joins TRBV6-6 to TRBJ2-5, with a tentative D call TRBD2 (5 bases). The CDR3 spans 12 residues. Germline values: CDR1 MNHNY, CDR2 SVGAGI (reference sequence). Trimming pared 8 bases from V and 2 bases from J, leaving 9 bases between. DNA of the CDR3: TGTGCCAGCGGAGGATTTCAAGAGACCCAGTACTTC. Translated, it gives CASGGFQETQYF.

In DNA form, the CDR3 reads TGTGCCAGCAGTACCCTTCGGACAGGGGGCAATGGAAACACCATATATTTT. Its protein is CASSTLRTGGNGNTIYF. This chain links TRBV28 with TRBJ1-3, with 11 positions matching TRBD1. V was clipped by 5 bases and J by 3 bases; unmatched bases: 9. The CDR3 spans 17 residues. Germline V gene lookup returns CDR1 MDHEN and CDR2 SYDVKM.

There are a few counts of this clone. The chain recombines TRBV10-3 with TRBJ2-7; 7 positions agree with TRBD2. Per the germline V gene, CDR1 is ENHRY and CDR2 is SYGVKD. With 9 bases clipped from V and 1 base from J, the junction kept 6 bases outside the gene matches. The CDR3 sequence is 13 residues long. CDR3 loop: CAIGEGLSYEQYF. The CDR3 DNA follows: TGTGCCATTGGGGAGGGGCTTTCCTACGAGCAGTACTTC.

This clone turned up a few times. The gene calls are TRBV30 and TRBJ1-2; TRBD1 agrees at 7 bases. V trimming: 7 bases; J trimming: 0 bases; junction bases outside the gene matches: 8. The V gene's germline CDR1 is GTSNPN and CDR2 SVGIG (reference sequence). The CDR3 is 14 amino acids. The CDR3 loop reads CAFYRDRPNYGYTF. For the CDR3, the DNA is TGTGCCTTCTATCGGGACAGACCTAACTATGGCTACACCTTC. Full variable domain (outside the CDR3, taken from reference TRBV30 and TRBJ1-2): SQTIHQWPATLVQPVGSPLSLECTVEGTSNPNLYWYRQAAGRGLQLLFYSVGIGQISSEVPQNLSASRPQDRQFILSSKKLLLSDSGFYLCAFYRDRPNYGYTFGSGTRLTVV.

CDR3 in amino acids: CASSVEPGVNTEAFF. The CDR3 DNA reads as TGTGCCAGCAGCGTAGAACCGGGAGTGAACACTGAAGCTTTCTTT. The chain joins TRBV9 to TRBJ1-1; no definite D call. The germline V gene encodes CDR1 SGDLS and CDR2 YYNGEE. V was trimmed by 0 bases and J by 0 bases, leaving 9 bases between them. CDR3 length equals 15 residues.

V gene TRBV18 combines with J gene TRBJ2-5, with a weak D call TRBD1 (6 bases). The V and J ends lost 4 bases and 2 bases respectively, with 14 bases between them. The CDR3 runs 15 residues. Germline CDR1 reads KGHSH; CDR2 reads LQKENI. The CDR3 here is CASSLPGTMQETQYF. In nucleotides, the CDR3 is TGTGCCAGCTCACTTCCCGGGACAATGCAAGAGACCCAGTACTTC.

The rearrangement joins TRBV11-2 to TRBJ1-5; D gene unclear. Germline V gives CDR1 SGHAT, CDR2 FQNNGV. V was pared by 5 bases and J by 4 bases, with 9 bases between. The length of the CDR3 is 13 residues. CDR3 sequence (DNA): TGTGCCAGCAGCCCTAGTGGGAATCAGCCCCAGCATTTT. Encoded protein: CASSPSGNQPQHF. The full variable domain, rest sourced from reference TRBV11-2 and TRBJ1-5, is EAGVAQSPRYKIIEKRQSVAFWCNPISGHATLYWYQQILGQGPKLLIQFQNNGVVDDSQLPKDRFSAERLKGVDSTLKIQPAKLEDSAVYLCASSPSGNQPQHFGDGTRLSIL.

The chain combines TRBV30 with TRBJ2-2; 8 bases line up with TRBD2. In germline, CDR1 is GTSNPN, CDR2 SVGIG (reference sequence). V lost 0 bases to trimming and J lost 9 bases; unmatched junction nucleotides: 6. The CDR3 sequence is 14 residues long. The chain's CDR3 is CAWSVVAGTRELFF. The CDR3 nucleotides are TGTGCCTGGAGTGTAGTAGCGGGGACTAGGGAGCTGTTTTTT. Complete variable domain (other parts from reference TRBV30 and TRBJ2-2): SQTIHQWPATLVQPVGSPLSLECTVEGTSNPNLYWYRQAAGRGLQLLFYSVGIGQISSEVPQNLSASRPQDRQFILSSKKLLLSDSGFYLCAWSVVAGTRELFFGEGSRLTVL.

The genes are TRBV2 and TRBJ2-5, with a tentative D call TRBD1 (6 bases). The CDR3 covers 14 residues. The germline CDR1 and CDR2 sequences are SNHLY and FYNNEI. The V end was cut by 6 bases, the J end by 6 bases, with 17 bases between. The CDR3: CASRATRGSKTQYF. In DNA, the CDR3 is TGTGCCAGCAGAGCGACAAGGGGGAGCAAGACCCAGTACTTC.

The chain is built from TRBV27 and TRBJ2-6, with D maybe TRBD2 (5 bases). The CDR3 extends over 15 amino acids. Germline V lookup: CDR1 MNHEY, CDR2 SMNVEV (reference sequence). The V and J ends lost 5 bases and 2 bases respectively, with 10 bases between them. CDR3 in DNA: TGTGCCAGCAGTCCCTCGAGGGCTGGGGCCAACGTCCTGACTTTC. Its protein product is CASSPSRAGANVLTF.

The V and J genes are TRBV7-2 and TRBJ2-7; D possibly uses TRBD1 or TRBD2 (6 bases each). Looked up from germline, CDR1 is SGHTA and CDR2 is FQGNSA. CDR3 length: 15 residues. With 1 base removed from V and 4 bases from J, the gap between germline ends came to 14 bases. CDR3 in amino acids: CASSLGRGPEYEQYF. DNA of the CDR3: TGTGCCAGCAGCTTAGGACGGGGGCCCGAATACGAGCAGTACTTC. Using reference TRBV7-2 and TRBJ2-7 for the parts outside the CDR3, the full variable domain is GAGVSQSPSNKVTEKGKDVELRCDPISGHTALYWYRQSLGQGLEFLIYFQGNSAPDKSGLPSDRFSAERTGGSVSTLTIQRTQQEDSAVYLCASSLGRGPEYEQYFGPGTRLTVT.

Here the CDR3 reads CASLFEGNTEAFF. Written as DNA, the CDR3 is TGTGCCAGCCTGTTTGAGGGGAACACTGAAGCTTTCTTT. V and J are TRBV6-6 and TRBJ1-1; D is unclear. The CDR3 is made up of 13 amino acids. Germline V gene data show CDR1 as MNHNY and CDR2 as SVGAGI (reference sequence). Deletions cut 8 bases from V and 1 base from J, with 11 bases between.

The rearrangement uses TRBV5-1 and TRBJ1-6, with D unclear. From germline, CDR1 is SGHRS and CDR2 YFSETQ. V was pared by 4 bases and J by 11 bases, with 19 bases between. The CDR3 has 15 amino acids. CDR3 residues: CASSTDRASMAPLHF. The CDR3 DNA sequence: TGCGCCAGCAGCACCGACCGGGCCTCGATGGCACCCCTCCACTTT.

This rearrangement joins TRBV19 to TRBJ2-5, with D unresolved. Germline loops: CDR1 LNHDA, CDR2 SQIVND (reference sequence). Trimming took 3 bases from V and 7 from J, leaving 24 bases between them. The CDR3 covers 17 residues. The CDR3 sequence is CASSMQVFDSVRGTQYF. The CDR3 DNA reads TGTGCCAGTAGTATGCAAGTTTTTGACTCCGTTCGAGGGACCCAGTACTTC.

V gene TRBV5-1 combines with J gene TRBJ2-5, with TRBD2 matching over 11 bases. Germline V gene lookup returns CDR1 SGHRS and CDR2 YFSETQ. The trim removed 1 base at V and 4 bases at J, leaving 0 bases unmatched. There are 14 residues in the CDR3. The CDR3 DNA sequence: TGCGCCAGCAGCTTGACTAGCGGGGGAGAGACCCAGTACTTC. Protein product: CASSLTSGGETQYF.